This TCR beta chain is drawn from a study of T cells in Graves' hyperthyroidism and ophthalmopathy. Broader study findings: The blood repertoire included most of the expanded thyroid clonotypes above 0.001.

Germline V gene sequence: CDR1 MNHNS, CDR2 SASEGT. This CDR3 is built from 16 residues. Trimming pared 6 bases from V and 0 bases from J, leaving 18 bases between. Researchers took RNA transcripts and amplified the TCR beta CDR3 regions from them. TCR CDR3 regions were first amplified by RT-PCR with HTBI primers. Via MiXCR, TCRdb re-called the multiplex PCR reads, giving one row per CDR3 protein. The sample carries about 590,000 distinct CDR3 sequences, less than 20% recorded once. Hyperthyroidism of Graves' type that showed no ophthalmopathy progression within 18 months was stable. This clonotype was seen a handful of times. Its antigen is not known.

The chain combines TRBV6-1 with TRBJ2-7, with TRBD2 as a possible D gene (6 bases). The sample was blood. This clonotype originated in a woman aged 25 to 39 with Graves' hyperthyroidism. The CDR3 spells CASSPAASAYSYEQYF. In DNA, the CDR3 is TGTGCCAGCAGCCCGGCGGCTAGCGCCTACTCCTACGAGCAGTACTTC.